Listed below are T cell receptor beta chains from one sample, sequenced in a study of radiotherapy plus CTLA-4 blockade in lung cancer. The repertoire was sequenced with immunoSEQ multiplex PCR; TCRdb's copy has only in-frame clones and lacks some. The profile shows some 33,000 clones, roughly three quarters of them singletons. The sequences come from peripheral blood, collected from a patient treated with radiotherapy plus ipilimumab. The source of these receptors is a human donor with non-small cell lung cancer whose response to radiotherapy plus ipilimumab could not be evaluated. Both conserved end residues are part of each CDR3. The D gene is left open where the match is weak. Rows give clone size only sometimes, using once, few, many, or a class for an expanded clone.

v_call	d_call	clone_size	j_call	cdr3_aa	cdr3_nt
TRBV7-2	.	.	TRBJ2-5	CASSQDWSSGSKTQYF	TGCGCCAGCAGCCAAGATTGGAGCAGCGGCTCGAAGACCCAGTACTTC
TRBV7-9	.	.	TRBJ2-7	CASSSVGGRYEQYF	TGTGCCAGCAGCTCCGTAGGAGGCCGTTACGAGCAGTACTTC
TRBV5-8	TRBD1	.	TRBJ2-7	CASSPWTGVFGEQYF	TGTGCCAGCAGCCCCTGGACAGGGGTGTTTGGGGAGCAGTACTTC
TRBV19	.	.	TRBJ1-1	CASSMHSPNTEAFF	TGTGCCAGTAGTATGCACAGCCCGAACACTGAAGCTTTCTTT
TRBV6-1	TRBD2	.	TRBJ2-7	CASSGTSYEQYF	TGTGCCAGCAGTGGGACTAGCTACGAGCAGTACTTC
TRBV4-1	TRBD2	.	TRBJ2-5	CASSHLGTKQETQYF	TGCGCCAGCAGCCACCTAGGGACTAAACAAGAGACCCAGTACTTC
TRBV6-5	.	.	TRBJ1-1	CASSLQQMNTEAFF	TGTGCCAGCAGCTTACAGCAAATGAACACTGAAGCTTTCTTT
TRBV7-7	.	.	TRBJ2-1	CASSLEGGANEQFF	TGTGCTAGCAGCCTAGAGGGGGGGGCCAATGAGCAGTTCTTC
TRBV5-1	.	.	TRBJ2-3	CASSLSVGLGGADTQYF	TGCGCCAGCAGCTTGTCTGTTGGGCTTGGAGGGGCAGATACGCAGTATTTT
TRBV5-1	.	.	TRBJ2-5	CASSLVQPQETQYF	TGCGCCAGCAGCTTGGTACAGCCCCAAGAGACCCAGTACTTC
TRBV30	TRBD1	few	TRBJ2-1	CAWSLGQPLNEQFF	TGTGCCTGGAGTCTGGGACAGCCCCTCAATGAGCAGTTCTTC
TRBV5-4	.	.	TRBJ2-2	CASSSGTLNTGELFF	TGTGCCAGCAGCTCCGGGACACTGAACACCGGGGAGCTGTTTTTT
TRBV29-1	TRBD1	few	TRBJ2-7	CSVGAGTGWYEQYF	TGCAGCGTTGGAGCCGGGACAGGATGGTACGAGCAGTACTTC
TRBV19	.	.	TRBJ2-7	CASSITGTVRQYF	TGTGCCAGTAGTATAACAGGGACCGTTCGGCAGTACTTC
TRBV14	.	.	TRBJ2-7	CASSRGGGGAYEQYF	TGTGCCAGCAGCCGGGGCGGCGGAGGGGCCTACGAGCAGTACTTC
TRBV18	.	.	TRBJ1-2	CASSLNANDYGYTF	TGTGCCAGCTCACTTAATGCTAACGACTATGGCTACACCTTC
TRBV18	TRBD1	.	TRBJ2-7	CASSPDRQTGEQYF	TGTGCCAGCTCACCGGACAGGCAAACGGGCGAGCAGTACTTC
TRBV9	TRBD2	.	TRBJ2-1	CASSAGASGSSRREQFF	TGTGCCAGCAGCGCGGGGGCTAGCGGGAGTAGCCGCCGTGAGCAGTTCTTC
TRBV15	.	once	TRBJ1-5	CATSRLQGYGNQPQHF	TGTGCCACCAGCAGGCTGCAGGGTTACGGCAATCAGCCCCAGCATTTT
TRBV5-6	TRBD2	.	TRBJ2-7	CASSLGLAADEQYF	TGTGCCAGCAGCTTGGGACTAGCAGCCGACGAGCAGTACTTC
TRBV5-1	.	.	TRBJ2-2	CASSSGHFTGELFF	TGCGCCAGCAGCTCTGGACATTTCACCGGGGAGCTGTTTTTT
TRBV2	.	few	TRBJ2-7	CASSDLQSYEQYF	TGTGCCAGCAGTGATCTTCAGTCCTACGAGCAGTACTTC
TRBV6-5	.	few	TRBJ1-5	CASSYPGLNQPQHF	TGTGCCAGCAGTTACCCGGGACTCAATCAGCCCCAGCATTTT
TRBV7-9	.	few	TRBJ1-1	CASSLSDNPNTEAFF	TGTGCCAGCAGCTTGTCTGACAACCCGAACACTGAAGCTTTCTTT
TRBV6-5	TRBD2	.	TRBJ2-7	CASSDGTRIYEQYF	TGTGCCAGCAGCGACGGGACTAGGATCTACGAGCAGTACTTC
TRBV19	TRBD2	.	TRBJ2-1	CASIKGLAGGFSEQFF	TGTGCCAGTATCAAGGGACTAGCGGGAGGGTTCAGTGAGCAGTTCTTC
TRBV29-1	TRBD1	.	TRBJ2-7	CSASSTGVYEQYF	TGCAGCGCCTCCTCGACAGGGGTTTACGAGCAGTACTTC
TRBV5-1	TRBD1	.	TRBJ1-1	CASSAGTASEAFF	TGCGCCAGCAGCGCCGGGACAGCCTCTGAAGCTTTCTTT
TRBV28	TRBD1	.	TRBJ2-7	CASPPRDSLTYEQYF	TGTGCCAGCCCCCCCCGGGACAGTTTAACCTACGAGCAGTACTTC
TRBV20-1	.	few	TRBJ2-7	CSASYEQYF	TGCAGTGCGAGCTACGAGCAGTACTTC
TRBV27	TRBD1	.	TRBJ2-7	CASRTGGTGRSEQYF	TGTGCCAGCAGAACCGGAGGGACAGGGAGGAGCGAGCAGTACTTC
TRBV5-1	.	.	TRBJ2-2	CASSLGTGPVTGELFF	TGCGCCAGCAGCTTGGGTACAGGGCCTGTGACCGGGGAGCTGTTTTTT
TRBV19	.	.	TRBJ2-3	CASSTRGGGSPDTQYF	TGTGCCAGTAGTACTCGGGGTGGGGGGTCCCCCGATACGCAGTATTTT
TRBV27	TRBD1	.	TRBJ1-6	CASSLSIRGRSRLTSYNSPLHF	TGTGCCAGCAGTTTATCGATCAGGGGGCGATCCCGTTTAACCTCCTATAATTCACCCCTCCACTTT
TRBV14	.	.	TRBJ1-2	CASSQVAGTWDGYTF	TGTGCCAGCAGCCAAGTAGCCGGGACATGGGATGGCTACACCTTC
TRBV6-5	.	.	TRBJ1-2	CASSYQETGIGYTF	TGTGCCAGCAGTTATCAGGAGACAGGAATCGGCTACACCTTC
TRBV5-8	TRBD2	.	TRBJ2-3	CASRPSGRTDTQYF	TGTGCCAGCAGACCTAGCGGGCGAACAGATACGCAGTATTTT
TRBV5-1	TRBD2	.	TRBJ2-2	CASSLNSGTPGTGELFF	TGCGCCAGCAGCTTGAATAGCGGGACCCCGGGCACCGGGGAGCTGTTTTTT
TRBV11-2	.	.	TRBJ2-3	CASSLVGQGTDTQYF	TGTGCCAGCAGCTTGGTGGGCCAGGGCACAGATACGCAGTATTTT
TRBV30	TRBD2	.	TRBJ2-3	CAWSVGGSTDTQYF	TGTGCCTGGAGTGTGGGGGGGAGCACAGATACGCAGTATTTT
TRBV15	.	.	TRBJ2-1	CATSSVGSRREQFF	TGTGCCACCAGCAGTGTGGGTTCTAGGCGGGAGCAGTTCTTC
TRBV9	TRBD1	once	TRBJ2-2	CASSRQTGANTGELLF	TGTGCCAGCAGCCGACAGACAGGGGCCAACACCGGGGAGCTGCTTTTT
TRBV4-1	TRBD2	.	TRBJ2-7	CASSDPRTSGSSYEQYF	TGCGCCAGCAGCGACCCCAGGACTAGCGGGAGTTCCTACGAGCAGTACTTC
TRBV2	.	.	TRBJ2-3	CASSSFLDTQYF	TGTGCCAGCAGTTCCTTTCTGGATACGCAGTATTTT
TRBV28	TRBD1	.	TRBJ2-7	CASRSSGTEYEQYF	TGTGCCAGCAGATCCTCTGGGACAGAGTACGAGCAGTACTTC
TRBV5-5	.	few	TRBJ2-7	CASSMVSGSYEQYF	TGTGCCAGCAGCATGGTAAGCGGTTCCTACGAGCAGTACTTC
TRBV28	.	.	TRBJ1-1	CASTSNTEAFF	TGTGCCAGCACCTCGAACACTGAAGCTTTCTTT
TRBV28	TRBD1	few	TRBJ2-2	CASSWDRGITGELFF	TGTGCCAGCAGTTGGGACAGGGGAATCACCGGGGAGCTGTTTTTT
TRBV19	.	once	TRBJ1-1	CASSHMNTEAFF	TGTGCCAGCTCTCACATGAACACTGAAGCTTTCTTT
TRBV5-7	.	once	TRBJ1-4	CASSFMEGRINEKLFF	TGTGCCAGCAGCTTTATGGAGGGCAGAATTAATGAAAAACTGTTTTTT
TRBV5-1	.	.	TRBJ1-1	CASSLVIGGDTEAFF	TGCGCCAGCAGCTTGGTAATCGGGGGAGACACTGAAGCTTTCTTT
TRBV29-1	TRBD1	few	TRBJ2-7	CSARTGGLHEQYF	TGCAGCGCTCGGACAGGGGGTCTGCACGAGCAGTACTTC
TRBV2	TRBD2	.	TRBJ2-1	CASSEFSSGSYNEQFF	TGTGCCAGCAGTGAGTTCTCCAGCGGGAGCTACAATGAGCAGTTCTTC
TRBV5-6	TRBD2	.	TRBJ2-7	CASRPTGTSGYEQYF	TGTGCCAGCAGGCCTACCGGGACTAGCGGATACGAGCAGTACTTC
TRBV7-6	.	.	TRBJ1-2	CASSFGLFNYGYTF	TGTGCCAGCAGCTTTGGACTCTTTAACTATGGCTACACCTTC
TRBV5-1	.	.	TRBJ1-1	CASSLAGEGVGTEAFF	TGCGCCAGCAGCTTGGCGGGGGAAGGTGTAGGAACGGAAGCTTTCTTT
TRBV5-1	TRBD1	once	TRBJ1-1	CASSLGQGWTEAFF	TGCGCCAGCAGCTTGGGACAGGGGTGGACTGAAGCTTTTTTT